Described below is a single T cell receptor beta chain sequence and its context. Its antigen is currently unknown. This sample is drawn from a study of cytomegalovirus exposure and HLA in healthy donors. Study results and limitations: Among donors in an Asian-associated ancestry cluster, a later analysis reportedly found fewer N-insertions than the roughly 610-donor mean.

The primer mix had 60 Vbeta and 13 Jbeta primers. Sequenced by immunoSEQ multiplex PCR; TCRdb stores in-frame clones only, minus some. The table records about 90,000 clones, roughly 80% of them present only once. CDR1 is MGHRA and CDR2 is YSYEKL in the germline V gene. Between the trimmed V and J ends, which lost 4 bases and 0 bases, there was a span of 9 bases. The CDR3 length is 14 residues. Sequences were obtained from PBMCs. This TCR came from a man between 18 and 29 years old in good health and CMV-seronegative. J is TRBJ1-1 and V is TRBV4-1; D gene uncertain. The CDR3 region has the DNA TGCGCCAGCAGCCTCGGGTTTATGAACACTGAAGCTTTCTTT. Protein sequence: CASSLGFMNTEAFF.